A selection of T cell receptor beta chains follows, all from one sample in a study of T cells in Graves' hyperthyroidism and ophthalmopathy. From the multiplex PCR reads, TCRdb called clonotypes with MiXCR, one entry per CDR3 protein. Among around 600,000 distinct CDR3 sequences listed, 14% were seen once. Sequences were obtained from blood. Receptors were obtained from a woman in her late teens or twenties with Graves' ophthalmopathy. The conserved cysteine and the conserved F or W are not part of the CDR3 here. Size is stated for part of the rows, as once, few or many counts, or as a class when the clone is expanded.

>TRBV4-1|few|TRBJ1-1
ASSQRRGNTEAF
>TRBV4-1|few|TRBJ2-1
ASSQGGLVGNEQF
>TRBV6-1|many|TRBJ2-5
ASTFGGRETQY
>TRBV7-6|many|TRBJ1-1
ASSQGRGPEAF
>TRBV20-1|many|TRBJ1-1
SARGATIGDTEAF
>TRBV11-3|many|TRBJ2-5
ASSLGFGTGRTGETQY
>TRBV6-1|few|TRBJ2-4
ASSESGTSGPREY
>TRBV5-5|many|TRBJ1-2
ASSLSQGYGYT
>TRBV12-3/TRBV12-4|NA|TRBJ1-2
ASSLSVSFGTGYGYT
>TRBV27|many|TRBJ2-7
ASTAKPGQASYEQY
>TRBV3-1|many|TRBJ2-5
ASSQDLSTPDETQY
>TRBV20-1|many|TRBJ1-1
SAKTGGARTEAF
>TRBV6-1|many|TRBJ2-1
ASSGTVQGVNEQF
>TRBV5-1|many|TRBJ2-1
ASSPTGTGDFYNEQF
>TRBV4-3|few|TRBJ1-5
ASSYSWGGNQPQH
>TRBV20-1|many|TRBJ2-3
SASLGGGSTDTQY
>TRBV28|NA|TRBJ2-7
ASSPRVEQY
>TRBV7-9|many|TRBJ2-7
ASSLLQHEQY
>TRBV7-3|many|TRBJ1-1
ASSPNGGGGEAF
>TRBV9|NA|TRBJ1-1
ASSVASRDIKMNTEAF
>TRBV15|many|TRBJ1-2
ATSGPTGAVYGYT
>TRBV7-9|NA|TRBJ2-2
ASSLWPQESTGELF
>TRBV28|many|TRBJ1-2
ASSLDSYGYT
>TRBV10-3|many|TRBJ2-7
AIRGRGTDSYEQY
>TRBV30|many|TRBJ1-4
AWSAPATNEKLF
>TRBV24-1|NA|TRBJ1-3
ASSLAQGNTIY
>TRBV9|few|TRBJ1-5
ASSAGTLYSNQPQH
>TRBV12-3/TRBV12-4|NA|TRBJ2-5
ASSNPSYETQY
>TRBV28|NA|TRBJ2-1
ASSFRLAGGNEQF
>TRBV19|few|TRBJ1-1
ASSPGGMVEAF
>TRBV19|many|TRBJ1-1
ASKGRPFRNTEAF
>TRBV19|NA|TRBJ2-1
ASTITRQSYNEQF
>TRBV30|many|TRBJ1-4
AWKVGRGIEKLF
>TRBV12-5|NA|TRBJ1-1
ASGLVLPAGVVAF
>TRBV6-1|NA|TRBJ2-3
ASSEVQGLGTDTQY
>TRBV10-3|many|TRBJ1-1
AISRDRGHTEAF
>TRBV19|NA|TRBJ1-5
ASSIEQGRNQPQH
>TRBV7-9|NA|TRBJ1-1
AGKQPGGNTEAF
>TRBV7-3|many|TRBJ2-3
ASSRGTGPSTDTQY
>TRBV20-1|many|TRBJ2-7
SAPVRAGGSYEQY
>TRBV20-1|NA|TRBJ2-7
SARKRGAYEQY
>TRBV7-9|many|TRBJ1-1
ASSLGGWAQANTEAF
>TRBV24-1|NA|TRBJ2-7
ATRGTGTGNYEQY
>TRBV27|many|TRBJ2-7
GTSPLAGGLRAYEQY